The 29 T cell receptor beta chains below were found in one sample sequenced in a study of CD8 T cells in ankylosing spondylitis. TCRdb fed the 5' RACE reads into MiXCR, producing one record per CDR3 protein. The table lists over 60,000 distinct CDR3 sequences, approximately 5.3% of them singletons. The sample comprised blood, either unsorted or a sorted T cell fraction (not recorded which). These receptors were obtained from a male donor with ankylosing spondylitis or in good health (not recorded which).

Many counts were recorded for this clonotype. The rearrangement joins TRBV5-1 to TRBJ2-3; a possible D gene is TRBD1 (6 bases). Trimming removed 0 bases at V and 6 bases at J, with 11 bases between. The CDR3 is 14 residues long. CDR1 and CDR2 from the germline V gene are SGHRS and YFSETQ. This CDR3 is CASSLGQALDTQYF. In nucleotides, the CDR3 is TGCGCCAGCAGCTTGGGACAGGCCCTGGATACGCAGTATTTT.

This clonotype showed up many times. This chain links TRBV5-1 with TRBJ2-1, with D perhaps TRBD1 (5 bases). Germline lookup yields CDR1 SGHRS and CDR2 YFSETQ. The CDR3 covers 15 residues. The V end was cut by 2 bases, the J end by 5 bases, with 14 bases between. CDR3 coding DNA: TGCGCCAGCAGCTTTCTGGACGGACAACACAATGAGCAGTTCTTC. This gives the protein CASSFLDGQHNEQFF.

This clonotype was detected many times. J is TRBJ1-2 and V is TRBV9; D may be TRBD1 (5 bases). CDR1 and CDR2 (germline): SGDLS, YYNGEE. The CDR3 covers 15 residues. Deletions cut 2 bases from V and 0 bases from J, with 11 bases between. The DNA of the CDR3 is TGTGCCAGCAGCGTTAGTACGGGGGCTAACTATGGCTACACCTTC. It codes for CASSVSTGANYGYTF.

As for this clonotype: Mismatch with germline at one junction end may stem from a read error. The gene calls are TRBV7-1 and TRBJ2-1; D gene unclear. TRBV7-1 is given ORF status, its function remaining uncertain. The CDR3 is made up of 13 amino acids. Here the CDR3 DNA reads TGCGCCAGCAGGCAGTTGCTGAACAATGAGCAGTTCTTC. Its protein product is CASRQLLNNEQFF.

This clonotype was counted only a few times. The rearrangement joins TRBV6-1 to TRBJ2-7, with D possibly matching TRBD2 (7 bases). The V end lost 2 bases, the J end lost 3 bases, and 14 bases lay between the germline ends. The CDR3 is 15 residues long. CDR1 is MNHNS and CDR2 is SASEGT in the germline V gene. The CDR3 is CASSEFGGGLYEQYF. CDR3 DNA sequence: TGTGCCAGCAGTGAATTTGGCGGGGGCCTCTACGAGCAGTACTTC.

At least ten counts were recorded for this clonotype. This sequence joins TRBV24-1 and TRBJ2-5; 8 bases align to TRBD2. The CDR3 consists of 14 residues. With V trimmed by 7 bases and J by 2 bases, 5 bases remained unmatched. The germline gives CDR1 KGHDR, CDR2 SFDVKD. The CDR3 spells CATRGVAGQETQYF. Here the CDR3 DNA reads TGTGCCACCAGGGGAGTAGCGGGGCAAGAGACCCAGTACTTC.

This clonotype was recorded many times. The chain has TRBV10-1 and TRBJ2-1; TRBD2 matches at 12 bases. Per the germline V gene, CDR1 is WNHNN and CDR2 is SYGVQD (reference sequence). This CDR3 region has 15 residues. J lost 6 bases, V lost 2 bases, and 2 bases had no gene match. CDR3 DNA sequence: TGCGCCAGCAGTGAGCTAGCGGGGGGGCCCAATGAGCAGTTCTTC. As protein: CASSELAGGPNEQFF.

This clonotype was detected many times. This sequence joins TRBV6-2 or TRBV6-3 and TRBJ2-7; perhaps TRBD1 as D (6 bases). Trimming took 6 bases from V and 5 from J, leaving 17 bases between them. The CDR3 sequence is 14 residues long. Germline V gives CDR1 MNHEY, CDR2 SVGEGT. CDR3 in amino acids: CASSLGRGWDEQYF. The CDR3, as DNA: TGTGCCAGCAGCCTAGGCAGGGGTTGGGACGAGCAGTACTTC.

This clonotype was seen ten or more times. This chain connects TRBV4-1 to TRBJ1-5, with D maybe TRBD1 (5 bases). Trimming removed 0 bases from V and 1 base from J, with 13 bases in between. The CDR3 extends over 17 amino acids. The germline V gene has CDR1 MGHRA and CDR2 YSYEKL. CDR3 region: CASSQERSWGSNQPQHF. CDR3 sequence (DNA): TGCGCCAGCAGCCAAGAGAGGTCGTGGGGGAGCAATCAGCCCCAGCATTTT.

This clonotype was picked up many times. The chain uses TRBV12-3 or TRBV12-4 and TRBJ1-5; unclear D gene. V dropped 7 bases and J dropped 1 base, with 8 bases sitting between them. The CDR3 has 13 residues. The CDR3 sequence is CASNGGSNQPQHF. In DNA, the CDR3 is TGTGCCAGCAACGGAGGGAGCAATCAGCCCCAGCATTTT.

This clonotype has ten or more counts. The rearrangement joins TRBV20-1 to TRBJ2-3; a weak D match, TRBD2 (6 bases). Germline CDR1 reads DFQATT; CDR2 reads SNEGSKA (reference sequence). The CDR3 is 15 residues long. V lost 5 bases to trimming and J lost 2 bases, with 17 bases between them. CDR3: CSASLRGLFTDTQYF. The CDR3 coding sequence is TGCAGTGCTTCTCTGCGGGGCCTCTTCACAGATACGCAGTATTTT.

This clonotype has at least ten counts. The V gene is TRBV14, the J gene TRBJ2-2; possibly TRBD2 for D (7 bases). V gave up 0 bases and J gave up 6 bases, with 14 bases separating them. Germline CDR1 and CDR2: SGHDN and FVKESK. This CDR3 has 16 amino acids. DNA for the CDR3: TGTGCCAGCAGCCAAGAAAAAGAGGGGGGGCCCGGGGAGCTGTTTTTT. It translates to CASSQEKEGGPGELFF.

In this sample, this clonotype turned up many times. The J gene is TRBJ2-1, the V gene TRBV5-1, with 9 bases that match TRBD1. The CDR3 runs 15 residues. The germline CDR1 and CDR2 sequences are SGHRS and YFSETQ. The V and J ends lost 1 base and 7 bases, in that order; junction bases with no gene match: 6. CDR3 loop: CASSLTTGGRNEQFF. CDR3 nucleotides: TGCGCCAGCAGCTTGACGACAGGGGGACGGAATGAGCAGTTCTTC.

This clonotype has a count of ten or more. V and J are TRBV5-1 and TRBJ1-1; the match to TRBD1 covers 7 bases. V trimming: 5 bases; J trimming: 1 base; junction bases outside the gene matches: 11. The CDR3 extends over 16 amino acids. CDR1 and CDR2 from the germline V gene are SGHRS and YFSETQ. The CDR3 region is CASRPDRVRRNTEAFF. DNA of the CDR3: TGCGCCAGCAGACCCGACAGGGTAAGGCGGAACACTGAAGCTTTCTTT.

This clonotype was detected ten times or more. The chain's CDR3 is CASSPYRSADTQYF. In DNA form, the CDR3 reads TGTGCCAGCAGCCCCTATCGGAGTGCAGATACGCAGTATTTT. The chain has TRBV7-3 and TRBJ2-3; D gene uncertain. Trimming removed 5 bases from V and 4 bases from J, with 13 bases in between. The CDR3 loop spans 14 amino acids. CDR1 is SGHTA and CDR2 is FQGTGA in the germline V gene.

This clonotype was observed many times. This rearrangement joins TRBV4-2 to TRBJ2-3; D is unclear. The CDR3 totals 16 residues. Per the germline V gene, CDR1 is LGHNA and CDR2 is YNFKEQ. Trimming left V 1 base short and J 1 base short, with 12 bases between. As DNA, the CDR3 is TGTGCCAGCAGCCAAGTGGAACTATCCGGCACAGATACGCAGTATTTT. Protein sequence: CASSQVELSGTDTQYF.

This clonotype occurred many times. V and J are TRBV7-8 and TRBJ2-5; no definite D call. From germline, CDR1 is SGHVS and CDR2 FQNEAQ. Trimming removed 3 bases from V and 5 bases from J, with 10 bases in between. The CDR3 runs to 13 residues. As DNA, the CDR3 is TGTGCCAGCAGCTTTCGGTTCTCGGAGACCCAGTACTTC. Residues: CASSFRFSETQYF.

This clonotype was recorded at least ten times. The chain joins TRBV18 to TRBJ2-7, with D tentatively TRBD1 (6 bases). Trimming took 2 bases from V and 6 from J, leaving 14 bases between them. The germline V gene has CDR1 KGHSH and CDR2 LQKENI. This CDR3 spans 14 amino acids. CDR3 nucleotides: TGTGCCAGCTCACCATGGAAGACAGGATCCGAGCAGTACTTC. Its protein is CASSPWKTGSEQYF.

This clonotype was recorded many times. The chain couples TRBV20-1 to TRBJ2-1, with TRBD2 matching over 12 bases. CDR3 length equals 15 residues. The V and J ends lost 0 bases and 6 bases, in that order; junction bases with no gene match: 3. From germline, CDR1 is DFQATT and CDR2 SNEGSKA (reference sequence). Here the CDR3 reads CSARETLAGGNEQFF. CDR3 nucleotides: TGCAGTGCTAGAGAAACACTAGCGGGGGGCAATGAGCAGTTCTTC.

This clonotype showed up many times. The rearrangement uses TRBV7-6 and TRBJ2-5; 9 bases align to TRBD1. The J segment lost 5 bases and the V segment lost 3 bases, leaving 7 bases of the junction unmatched. The CDR3 has 15 residues. CDR1 is SGHVS and CDR2 is FNYEAQ in the germline V gene. The CDR3 sequence is CASSFSGQGGETQYF. The CDR3 DNA is TGTGCCAGCAGCTTTTCGGGACAGGGTGGCGAGACCCAGTACTTC. Full variable domain (rest looked up from reference TRBV7-6 and TRBJ2-5): GAGVSQSPRYKVTKRGQDVALRCDPISGHVSLYWYRQALGQGPEFLTYFNYEAQQDKSGLPNDRFSAERPEGSISTLTIQRTEQRDSAMYRCASSFSGQGGETQYFGPGTRLLVL.

This clonotype occurred many times. The chain employs TRBV19 and TRBJ2-1, with TRBD2 identical over 9 bases. The germline V gene has CDR1 LNHDA and CDR2 SQIVND (reference sequence). V trimming: 5 bases; J trimming: 1 base; junction bases outside the gene matches: 12. This CDR3 has 18 residues. This chain's CDR3 is CASSPAGGPFGSYNEQFF. DNA for the CDR3: TGTGCCAGTAGTCCGGCGGGGGGGCCGTTTGGGTCCTACAATGAGCAGTTCTTC.

This clonotype appeared many times. Germline and junction disagree at one end, which may indicate a read error. The J gene is TRBJ1-2, the V gene TRBV28; no clear D. CDR3 length: 13 amino acids. The germline CDR1 and CDR2 sequences are MDHEN and SYDVKM. CDR3 DNA sequence: TGTGCCAGCATCAAAGCGGGGAACTTTGGCTACACCTTC. This codes for CASIKAGNFGYTF.

This clonotype was observed a few times. The chain uses TRBV20-1 and TRBJ2-7; D not certain. Germline V lookup: CDR1 DFQATT, CDR2 SNEGSKA (reference sequence). Trimming pared 6 bases from V and 2 bases from J, leaving 14 bases between. This CDR3 has 13 residues. The CDR3 DNA is TGCAGTGCACAAGGGTACGGAGCCTACGAGCAGTACTTC. The encoded protein is CSAQGYGAYEQYF.

This clonotype occurred many times. J is TRBJ2-3 and V is TRBV28; 9 bases line up with TRBD1. With 5 bases clipped from V and 5 bases from J, the junction kept 5 bases outside the gene matches. Germline V gene sequence: CDR1 MDHEN, CDR2 SYDVKM. CDR3 size: 14 residues. In DNA form, the CDR3 reads TGTGCCAGCAGTCCGCCGGGACAGGGAGATACGCAGTATTTT. This encodes CASSPPGQGDTQYF.

This clonotype was seen many times. The V and J genes are TRBV20-1 and TRBJ2-3, with 7 bases aligning to TRBD2. V shed 5 bases, J shed 2 bases, and the junction held 7 bases outside the gene matches. Germline V CDR1 and CDR2: DFQATT, SNEGSKA (reference sequence). The CDR3 is 14 residues long. The CDR3 loop is CSAGSGPATDTQYF. CDR3 DNA: TGCAGTGCTGGTAGCGGGCCCGCCACAGATACGCAGTATTTT.

This clonotype is medium-sized in the sample. The chain recombines TRBV5-1 with TRBJ2-2; D unclear. Germline CDR1 SGHRS, CDR2 YFSETQ. CDR3 length: 16 residues. V was pared by 2 bases and J by 2 bases, with 13 bases between. The CDR3 here is CASSFLGQTNTGELFF. CDR3 sequence (DNA): TGCGCCAGCAGCTTTTTAGGCCAAACCAACACCGGGGAGCTGTTTTTT.

This clonotype was picked up many times. V gene TRBV20-1 combines with J gene TRBJ2-5, with 8 bases matching TRBD1. Losses at the gene ends were 1 base for V and 5 bases for J; bases not matched to a gene: 6. Germline CDR1 and CDR2: DFQATT and SNEGSKA (reference sequence). CDR3 size: 14 residues. The chain's CDR3 is CSARAGTGVETQYF. In DNA form, the CDR3 reads TGCAGTGCTAGAGCCGGGACAGGAGTGGAGACCCAGTACTTC.

This clonotype was seen at least ten times. The chain uses TRBV3-1 and TRBJ2-1; possibly TRBD2 for D (6 bases). Germline assignment: CDR1 LGHDT and CDR2 YNNKEL (reference sequence). Trimming took 3 bases from V and 5 from J, leaving 14 bases between them. This CDR3 has 15 residues. CDR3 sequence: CASSQGEGTDNEQFF. The CDR3 DNA follows: TGTGCCAGCAGCCAGGGAGAGGGGACTGACAATGAGCAGTTCTTC.

This clonotype was picked up many times. The chain recombines TRBV24-1 with TRBJ2-1; D is perhaps TRBD1 (6 bases). Germline V gives CDR1 KGHDR, CDR2 SFDVKD. The CDR3 sequence is 13 residues long. Trimming took 7 bases from V and 4 from J, leaving 10 bases between them. The CDR3 is CATRGRGYNEQFF. The CDR3 DNA reads TGTGCCACCAGGGGCAGGGGATACAATGAGCAGTTCTTC.